Ten or more counts support the clone carrying this TCR beta chain. The data were taken from a study of CD8 T cells in ankylosing spondylitis. Germline V gene sequence: CDR1 SGHAT, CDR2 FQNNGV. The length of the CDR3 is 14 residues. V lost 1 base and J lost 10, with 14 bases in between. One entry per CDR3 protein results from TCRdb running MiXCR on the 5' RACE reads. The table includes 50,000 to 75,000 distinct CDR3 sequences, around 6.4% detected once. Sample: synovial fluid, either unsorted or a sorted T cell fraction (not recorded which). The TCR was taken from a male donor with ankylosing spondylitis. The rearrangement links TRBV11-2 to TRBJ2-1, with D perhaps matching TRBD1 (5 bases). CDR3 sequence reads: CASSLVYRAGEQFF. In nucleotides, the CDR3 is TGTGCCAGCAGCTTAGTCTACCGGGCAGGGGAGCAGTTCTTC.